Presented here are 10 T cell receptor beta chains from one specimen sequenced in a study of T-cell reconstitution after alpha-beta-depleted transplantation in children. Unique molecular identifiers were used in preparing the TCRbeta library. TCRdb recomputed calls from the PCR reads with MiXCR, one row per CDR3 protein. The top ten hold 11% to 15% of the sample, which has about 500,000 distinct CDR3 sequences, about an eighth seen once. Here the sequenced sample was PBMCs, mostly from graft donor cells, taken 180 days after TCRalphabeta/CD19-depleted stem cell transplant. The receptors shown here come from a female patient aged 2-15 years who had a stem cell transplant for aplastic anemia, so the T cells may come from the graft donor.

This chain joins TRBV7-2 and TRBJ1-3; no definite D call. Germline V lookup: CDR1 SGHTA, CDR2 FQGNSA. V gave up 5 bases and J gave up 7 bases, with 12 bases separating them. This CDR3 has 13 residues. CDR3 DNA sequence: TGTGCCAGCAGCCCGGTGAAGGAGAACACCATATATTTT. This encodes CASSPVKENTIYF.

The genes are TRBV7-2 and TRBJ1-4; D uncertain. The germline V gene encodes CDR1 SGHTA and CDR2 FQGNSA. The CDR3 spans 17 residues. The V and J ends lost 5 bases and 8 bases respectively, with 24 bases between them. CDR3: CASSPRVARRAAEKLFF. The CDR3 DNA reads as TGTGCCAGCAGCCCCCGAGTAGCGAGACGGGCCGCGGAAAAACTGTTTTTT.

This rearrangement joins TRBV12-3 or TRBV12-4 to TRBJ1-5; the D is unclear. The CDR3 consists of 12 residues. V dropped 2 bases and J dropped 6 bases, with 5 bases sitting between them. DNA of the CDR3: TGTGCCAGCAGTTTATCAATTCAGCCCCAGCATTTT. As protein: CASSLSIQPQHF.

This clonotype has just a few counts. This rearrangement joins TRBV6-5 to TRBJ2-1; D gene uncertain. The CDR3 is 11 residues long. V was clipped by 6 bases and J by 10 bases, with 10 bases between them. Germline CDR1 reads MNHEY; CDR2 reads SVGAGI. In DNA, the CDR3 is TGTGCCAGCAGCCGAGAATTGGAGCAGTTCTTC. It translates to CASSRELEQFF.

J is TRBJ1-5 and V is TRBV12-5, with a tentative D call TRBD1 (5 bases). Germline CDR1 is LGHNT and CDR2 is FRNRAP. V lost 5 bases and J lost 10, with 12 bases in between. The CDR3 extends over 12 amino acids. This chain's CDR3 is CASGVSGYPQHF. For the CDR3, the DNA is TGTGCTAGTGGTGTCTCAGGGTATCCCCAGCATTTT.

This clonotype was seen a few times. The chain employs TRBV14 and TRBJ2-7, with a weak D call TRBD1 (6 bases). Per germline, CDR1 SGHDN and CDR2 FVKESK. V gave up 4 bases and J gave up 6 bases, with 19 bases separating them. This CDR3 comprises 15 residues. DNA for the CDR3: TGTGCCAGCAGCCGAGTCAGGACAGCCCCCTTCGAGCAGTACTTC. Residues: CASSRVRTAPFEQYF. The full variable domain, rest sourced from reference TRBV14 and TRBJ2-7, is EAGVTQFPSHSVIEKGQTVTLRCDPISGHDNLYWYRRVMGKEIKFLLHFVKESKQDESGMPNNRFLAERTGGTYSTLKVQPAELEDSGVYFCASSRVRTAPFEQYFGPGTRLTVT.

In its sample, this clonotype was seen a few times. The chain combines TRBV28 with TRBJ1-2; 7 bases fit TRBD1. Germline assignment: CDR1 MDHEN and CDR2 SYDVKM. The CDR3 is 15 residues long. With 6 bases clipped from V and 6 bases from J, the junction kept 13 bases outside the gene matches. CDR3: CASRRGQVPSDGYTF. Here the CDR3 DNA reads TGTGCCAGCAGACGAGGACAGGTTCCCTCGGATGGCTACACCTTC.

V usage is TRBV11-2 and J usage is TRBJ2-2, with 7 bases fitting TRBD1. Germline V gene sequence: CDR1 SGHAT, CDR2 FQNNGV. The ends lost 6 bases at V and 4 bases at J; junction bases unmatched: 2. The CDR3 length is 13 residues. The CDR3 DNA follows: TGTGCCAGCAGGACAGGGAGCACCGGGGAGCTGTTTTTT. Protein: CASRTGSTGELFF.

The gene calls are TRBV27 and TRBJ1-3; D not certain. The CDR3 runs to 14 residues. The V and J ends lost 2 bases and 4 bases respectively, with 9 bases between them. The germline V gene encodes CDR1 MNHEY and CDR2 SMNVEV (reference sequence). The chain's CDR3 is CASSLTSVGNTIYF. Here the CDR3 DNA reads TGTGCCAGCAGTTTAACGTCGGTCGGAAACACCATATATTTT.

The chain employs TRBV20-1 and TRBJ1-1, with TRBD1 matching over 9 bases. This CDR3 has 16 residues. With V trimmed by 5 bases and J by 5 bases, 15 bases remained unmatched. Per the germline V gene, CDR1 is DFQATT and CDR2 is SNEGSKA (reference sequence). CDR3 sequence reads: CSAGAYRGHSGTEAFF. CDR3 coding DNA: TGCAGTGCTGGGGCATACAGGGGGCATTCTGGGACTGAAGCTTTCTTT.